This TCR beta chain was recorded in a study of blood T cells in healthy people across ages. About the study: Researchers report that template switching captured about one barcoded beta molecule per two T cells. Whole-study results and caveats: In these data, TCR beta diversity tracked strongly with naive T cell percentage. Donors of long life had a larger count of naive CD4+ cells and greater diversity than aged donors.

A few counts support this clonotype. Its antigen remains unidentified. Together with a sample-barcoded 5' primer, a J-beta primer mix was included in a second PCR lasting roughly 6 to 12 cycles. TCRdb re-derived calls from the 5' RACE reads in MiXCR, one entry per CDR3 protein. The table has 910,000 or so distinct CDR3 sequences, roughly 47% seen once. Germline V gene lookup returns CDR1 LGHNA and CDR2 YSLEER. The CDR3 contains 14 residues. Trimming pared 0 bases from V and 2 bases from J, leaving 6 bases between. The sequence was collected from an older woman in good health. Sequencing used blood. The genes are TRBV4-3 and TRBJ2-3; D remains unclear. CDR3 region: CASSQEDVTDTQYF. The DNA for the CDR3 is TGCGCCAGCAGCCAAGAGGACGTCACAGATACGCAGTATTTT.